This T cell receptor beta chain came from a study of vaccination effects on CD4 cells after COVID-19. Clones were read by immunoSEQ multiplex PCR, and TCRdb kept only the in-frame ones, dropping some. The repertoire includes 20,000 to 25,000 clones, 65% to 80% of them detected once, and approximately 10% sits in the top ten. In regard to this clone: Its antigen is not identified.

Under the ViraFEST assay, PBMC were stimulated with viral peptide pools so that antigen-specific CD4+ T cells expanded. Sequencing was performed afterwards. Scientists isolated CD4+ T cells after a roughly ten-day culture period ended. The study found no prior SARS-CoV-2 infection in the vaccine recipients, who tested negative for nucleocapsid antibodies. Cultivation was performed at some 1.9 million PBMC per well with around 10 IU/ml IL-2 and 9.5 to 10 ug/ml peptides added. IL-2 medium was substituted for half the medium on days 3 and 7. The trim removed 4 bases at V and 5 bases at J, leaving 10 bases unmatched. CDR3 length: 16 residues. Germline V gene lookup returns CDR1 MNHEY and CDR2 SVGAGI.

The chain employs TRBV6-5 and TRBJ2-5, with 10 bases lining up with TRBD2. The sample was CD4+ T cells from PBMCs cultured with HCoV-NL63 spike peptides, taken before COVID-19 vaccination. The source is a human donor who received a COVID-19 vaccine. The chain's CDR3 is CASSLHRLAGPETQYF. CDR3 coding DNA: TGTGCCAGCAGTTTGCACCGACTAGCGGGCCCGGAGACCCAGTACTTC.